These 28 T cell receptor beta chains share one sample of origin, sequenced in a study of blood T cell repertoires in COVID-19. The repertoire was sequenced with immunoSEQ multiplex PCR; TCRdb's copy has only in-frame clones and lacks some. The sample lists roughly 250,000 clones; about 85% were seen once. The sample was peripheral blood. The receptors here all came from a human donor with COVID-19, enrolled during active disease. The donor label of this sample is uncertain.

The chain uses TRBV7-2 and TRBJ1-1; 10 bases are shared with TRBD1. The CDR3 has 15 residues. V gave up 5 bases and J gave up 5 bases; unmatched junction bases: 8. Looked up from germline, CDR1 is SGHTA and CDR2 is FQGNSA. This CDR3 reads CASSQLTGGGTEAFF. CDR3 bases: TGTGCCAGCAGCCAGTTGACAGGGGGCGGAACTGAAGCTTTCTTT.

The gene calls are TRBV28 and TRBJ2-4, with 7 positions matching TRBD1. Per the germline V gene, CDR1 is MDHEN and CDR2 is SYDVKM. V shed 5 bases, J shed 1 base, and the junction held 5 bases outside the gene matches. The CDR3 has 15 residues. CDR3 sequence (DNA): TGTGCCAGCAGTCGCCCACAGGGGGCCAAAAACATTCAGTACTTC. Translating it yields CASSRPQGAKNIQYF.

This clone has a handful of counts. The chain combines TRBV19 with TRBJ1-6, with no clear D. The CDR3 is 13 amino acids. Germline V lookup: CDR1 LNHDA, CDR2 SQIVND (reference sequence). The V gene lost 9 bases and the J gene lost 8 bases, with 14 bases spanning the gap. CDR3 nucleotides: TGTGCCAGCCTTATGGACGGGGATTCACCCCTCCACTTT. Translated, it gives CASLMDGDSPLHF.

Only one count was recorded for this clone. The chain has TRBV7-2 and TRBJ2-2, with 7 bases fitting TRBD2. Trimming took 5 bases from V and 5 from J; bases not matched to a gene: 8. Germline V gene data show CDR1 as SGHTA and CDR2 as FQGNSA. This CDR3 is built from 15 residues. CDR3 loop: CASSARTSWTGELFF. CDR3 in DNA: TGTGCCAGCAGCGCTCGGACTAGTTGGACCGGGGAGCTGTTTTTT.

Here the CDR3 DNA reads TGTGCCAGCAGCCCGCGGGGGGGTTTAAATTCACCCCTCCACTTT. Translation gives CASSPRGGLNSPLHF. The V and J genes are TRBV9 and TRBJ1-6; maybe TRBD1 (5 bases). Per germline, CDR1 SGDLS and CDR2 YYNGEE. Trimming removed 4 bases from V and 7 bases from J, with 15 bases in between. The CDR3 consists of 15 residues.

The V and J genes are TRBV6-4 and TRBJ2-1; 11 bases map to TRBD1. The ends lost 11 bases at V and 3 bases at J; junction bases unmatched: 9. The CDR3 loop spans 15 amino acids. Looked up from germline, CDR1 is MRHNA and CDR2 is SNTAGT. Written as DNA, the CDR3 is TGTGCCTCGGCGACGGGACAGGGGGACTACAATGAGCAGTTCTTC. Translation gives CASATGQGDYNEQFF.

The rearrangement joins TRBV10-1 to TRBJ2-5; 9 bases line up with TRBD2. Germline CDR1 is WNHNN and CDR2 is SYGVQD (reference sequence). After removal of 7 bases from V and 5 bases from J, the junction contained 11 bases not matched to a gene. This CDR3 has 15 residues. The CDR3 nucleotides read TGCGCCAGCACCTCGCCTAGCGGGATATATGAGACCCAGTACTTC. This encodes CASTSPSGIYETQYF.

The chain combines TRBV16 with TRBJ1-5; D is perhaps TRBD1 (5 bases). V lost 0 bases and J lost 10, with 13 bases in between. The CDR3 totals 14 residues. The V gene's germline CDR1 is KGHSY and CDR2 FQNENV. This CDR3 reads CASSQSGQGSPQHF. The CDR3 DNA follows: TGTGCCAGCAGCCAATCAGGGCAGGGCTCTCCCCAGCATTTT. The full variable domain, completed using reference TRBV16 and TRBJ1-5, is GEEVAQTPKHLVRGEGQKAKLYCAPIKGHSYVFWYQQVLKNEFKFLISFQNENVFDETGMPKERFSAKCLPNSPCSLEIQATKLEDSAVYFCASSQSGQGSPQHFGDGTRLSIL.

The rearrangement joins TRBV19 to TRBJ2-1, with 11 positions matching TRBD2. CDR1 and CDR2 (germline): LNHDA, SQIVND (reference sequence). V lost 7 bases to trimming and J lost 5 bases; unmatched junction nucleotides: 7. The CDR3 has 15 amino acids. CDR3 sequence (DNA): TGTGCCAGTACAATGACTAGCGGGAATAACAATGAGCAGTTCTTC. Encoded protein: CASTMTSGNNNEQFF.

V and J are TRBV11-3 and TRBJ2-5, with a weak D call TRBD2 (7 bases). The V gene's germline CDR1 is SGHNT and CDR2 YENEEA. Trimming took 4 bases from V and 4 from J, leaving 16 bases between them. The CDR3 has 15 amino acids. CDR3 nucleotide sequence: TGTGCCAGCAGCTCGCAAGGGGGGGCGTCAGAGACCCAGTACTTC. It is translated as CASSSQGGASETQYF.

This clone was counted only a few times. V is TRBV19 and J is TRBJ1-2, with 9 bases lining up with TRBD1. Trimming cost V 7 bases and J 4 bases; bases outside gene matches: 4. In germline, CDR1 is LNHDA, CDR2 SQIVND (reference sequence). The CDR3 has 13 residues. The CDR3 sequence is CASTPGQGYGYTF. CDR3 coding DNA: TGTGCCAGTACCCCGGGACAGGGCTATGGCTACACCTTC.

The CDR3 nucleotides are TGCGCCAGCAGCTCTGGACCGGGAGGAAACACCATATATTTT. Amino acid sequence: CASSSGPGGNTIYF. The rearrangement uses TRBV5-1 and TRBJ1-3; no reliable D call. The CDR3 length is 14 residues. V was pared by 3 bases and J by 4 bases, with 11 bases between. Germline assignment: CDR1 SGHRS and CDR2 YFSETQ. The complete variable domain, with remaining parts taken from reference TRBV5-1 and TRBJ1-3, reads KAGVTQTPRYLIKTRGQQVTLSCSPISGHRSVSWYQQTPGQGLQFLFEYFSETQRNKGNFPGRFSGRQFSNSRSEMNVSTLELGDSALYLCASSSGPGGNTIYFGEGSWLTVV.

This clone was counted between two and nine times. The chain links TRBV7-8 to TRBJ2-7; D unresolved. Germline-derived CDR1 and CDR2 are SGHVS and FQNEAQ. This CDR3 contains 12 residues. The germline V and J ends were trimmed by 0 bases and 3 bases, with 3 bases remaining between them. This chain's CDR3 is CASSLANYEQYF. The DNA of the CDR3 is TGTGCCAGCAGCTTAGCTAACTACGAGCAGTACTTC.

This clone was recorded once. The genes are TRBV6-2 or TRBV6-3 and TRBJ2-5, with 14 bases matching TRBD2. The CDR3 has 16 amino acids. V was clipped by 5 bases and J by 5 bases; unmatched bases: 7. Germline CDR1 is MNHEY and CDR2 is SVGEGT. The CDR3 region is CASSATSGRAGETQYF. CDR3 in DNA: TGTGCCAGCAGTGCGACTAGCGGGAGGGCCGGGGAGACCCAGTACTTC.

The rearrangement joins TRBV9 to TRBJ2-3; D might be TRBD1 (6 bases). Germline V CDR1 and CDR2: SGDLS, YYNGEE. The CDR3 loop spans 15 amino acids. V was clipped by 4 bases and J by 7 bases, with 19 bases between them. The CDR3 is CASSPQGHRTNTQYF. The DNA of the CDR3 is TGTGCCAGCAGCCCGCAGGGACACCGCACTAATACGCAGTATTTT.

The table lists this clone with a few counts. The chain combines TRBV6-6 with TRBJ1-4; weak D call: TRBD1 (6 bases). CDR3 size: 15 residues. The germline V gene encodes CDR1 MNHNY and CDR2 SVGAGI (reference sequence). V was trimmed by 4 bases and J by 5 bases, leaving 14 bases between them. CDR3 sequence (DNA): TGTGCCAGCAGTTTAAGGGGAAGGGGGAATGAAAAACTGTTTTTT. It encodes CASSLRGRGNEKLFF.

This clone was recorded a few times. The chain uses TRBV3-1 (or the pseudogene TRBV3-2) and TRBJ2-6, with a tentative D call TRBD1 (5 bases). The germline V and J ends were trimmed by 6 bases and 0 bases, with 15 bases remaining between them. The CDR3 length is 17 residues. Germline values: CDR1 LGHDT, CDR2 YNNKEL (reference sequence). The CDR3, as DNA: TGTGCCAGCAGTTCCAGGGCTCCCATCTCTGGGGCCAACGTCCTGACTTTC. It specifies CASSSRAPISGANVLTF.

The V gene is TRBV19, the J gene TRBJ1-1; no clear D gene. Germline V gene data show CDR1 as LNHDA and CDR2 as SQIVND (reference sequence). V shed 3 bases and J shed 1 base, with 6 bases lying between them. The CDR3 consists of 13 residues. The CDR3 loop is CASSINGNTEAFF. The CDR3 DNA reads as TGTGCCAGTAGTATCAACGGGAACACTGAAGCTTTCTTT.

This clone has more than one count but fewer than ten. The chain recombines TRBV28 with TRBJ2-1; unclear D gene. Germline-derived CDR1 and CDR2 are MDHEN and SYDVKM. The CDR3 runs 15 residues. Trimming took off 5 bases at V and 0 bases at J, with 11 bases between the two ends. The CDR3 coding sequence is TGTGCCAGCAGTAATAGGCGGAGCTCCTACAATGAGCAGTTCTTC. Its translation is CASSNRRSSYNEQFF.

The chain combines TRBV10-1 with TRBJ1-2, with 9 bases lining up with TRBD1. Germline V lookup: CDR1 WNHNN, CDR2 SYGVQD (reference sequence). Trimming removed 9 bases from V and 6 bases from J; junction bases left unmatched: 17. This CDR3 has 16 residues. CDR3: CASGDRETQPNHGYTF. For the CDR3, the DNA is TGCGCCAGTGGGGACAGGGAAACCCAGCCCAACCATGGCTACACCTTC.

This clone came up once. This chain connects TRBV5-1 to TRBJ1-2, with no clear D. The CDR3 is made up of 12 amino acids. Trimming took off 6 bases at V and 4 bases at J, with 10 bases between the two ends. From germline, CDR1 is SGHRS and CDR2 YFSETQ. CDR3 region: CASTVEGYGYTF. CDR3 nucleotide sequence: TGCGCCAGCACCGTGGAGGGCTATGGCTACACCTTC. The full variable domain, its missing parts supplied by reference TRBV5-1 and TRBJ1-2, is KAGVTQTPRYLIKTRGQQVTLSCSPISGHRSVSWYQQTPGQGLQFLFEYFSETQRNKGNFPGRFSGRQFSNSRSEMNVSTLELGDSALYLCASTVEGYGYTFGSGTRLTVV.

The chain combines TRBV19 with TRBJ1-3; possibly TRBD1 for D (5 bases). CDR1 is LNHDA, CDR2 SQIVND, per germline (reference sequence). V was clipped by 8 bases and J by 0 bases, with 11 bases between them. CDR3 length: 14 residues. This CDR3 is CASRQHLSGNTIYF. CDR3 DNA sequence: TGTGCCAGTCGACAGCACCTCTCTGGAAACACCATATATTTT.

This chain uses TRBV4-3 with TRBJ2-7; 7 bases agree with TRBD1. V was clipped by 4 bases and J by 4 bases; unmatched bases: 10. CDR1 LGHNA and CDR2 YSLEER come from the germline V gene. The CDR3 consists of 15 residues. CDR3 sequence: CASSRVQGETYEQYF. CDR3 DNA sequence: TGCGCCAGCAGCCGAGTGCAGGGGGAGACTTACGAGCAGTACTTC.

The chain employs TRBV7-3 and TRBJ2-1, with TRBD2 as a possible D gene (7 bases). The V end lost 5 bases, the J end lost 1 base, and 21 bases lay between the germline ends. Per germline, CDR1 SGHTA and CDR2 FQGTGA. The CDR3 extends over 18 amino acids. This chain's CDR3 is CASSPWGAAGTSYNEQFF. The CDR3 nucleotides read TGTGCCAGCAGCCCATGGGGGGCAGCGGGGACTTCCTACAATGAGCAGTTCTTC.

The J gene is TRBJ2-7, the V gene TRBV4-2; TRBD2 agrees at 9 bases. The V gene end was trimmed by 5 bases and the J gene end by 2 bases; junction bases not matched to a gene: 4. Germline values: CDR1 LGHNA, CDR2 YNFKEQ. CDR3 length: 14 residues. CDR3 nucleotide sequence: TGTGCCAGCAGCTCCCTAGCGGGGCCCTACGAGCAGTACTTC. This sequence encodes CASSSLAGPYEQYF.

V is TRBV7-2 and J is TRBJ2-7; a weak D match, TRBD2 (5 bases). There are 13 residues in the CDR3. Trimming shortened V by 3 bases and J by 4 bases, and 10 bases separated the two germline ends. Per the germline V gene, CDR1 is SGHTA and CDR2 is FQGNSA. As DNA, the CDR3 is TGTGCCAGCAGCTTCCTGACGGGATACGAGCAGTACTTC. It codes for CASSFLTGYEQYF. Full variable domain (outside the CDR3, taken from reference TRBV7-2 and TRBJ2-7): GAGVSQSPSNKVTEKGKDVELRCDPISGHTALYWYRQSLGQGLEFLIYFQGNSAPDKSGLPSDRFSAERTGGSVSTLTIQRTQQEDSAVYLCASSFLTGYEQYFGPGTRLTVT.

The chain carries TRBV28 and TRBJ1-2, with D perhaps matching TRBD1 (6 bases). The CDR3 is 14 residues long. Germline loops: CDR1 MDHEN, CDR2 SYDVKM. The ends were cut back, 1 base at V and 5 bases at J, with 11 bases in the middle. CDR3 residues: CASSLLLRGYGYTF. The DNA for the CDR3 is TGTGCCAGCAGTTTATTGCTAAGGGGGTATGGCTACACCTTC.

V is TRBV11-2 and J is TRBJ2-7; 8 nucleotides match TRBD1. The V and J ends lost 5 bases and 3 bases, in that order; junction bases with no gene match: 3. The length of the CDR3 is 13 residues. Germline V gene sequence: CDR1 SGHAT, CDR2 FQNNGV. CDR3 amino acids: CASSLDRDYEQYF. CDR3 sequence (DNA): TGTGCCAGCAGCCTGGACAGGGACTACGAGCAGTACTTC. Drawing the rest from reference TRBV11-2 and TRBJ2-7, the complete variable domain is EAGVAQSPRYKIIEKRQSVAFWCNPISGHATLYWYQQILGQGPKLLIQFQNNGVVDDSQLPKDRFSAERLKGVDSTLKIQPAKLEDSAVYLCASSLDRDYEQYFGPGTRLTVT.